This T cell receptor (beta chain) was captured in a study of blood T cell repertoires in COVID-19 (dated by TCRdb to between 2020 and 2021). For context, the study as a whole: Samples covering the acute and convalescent phases of COVID-19 were provided by collaborators in the United States, Italy and Spain. Where HLA class I and class II types were available, the types were taken from metadata supplied by the sample provider, not from assay-based typing. Sample metadata almost always included a de-identified subject ID, COVID-19 status, age in years and sex. A freely available public database, intended as a resource for researchers studying the immune response to SARS-CoV-2, is where the repertoires were released. The prospective study material was composed of cDNA or gDNA derived from T cells, B-cell-depleted T cells, or PBMCs. Deeply sampled blood TCRbeta repertoires from subjects exposed to, actively infected with, or recovered from COVID-19 were included in the dataset. Samples came from the ongoing ImmuneRACE study (first 160 participants) plus 1,254 subjects from 6 global collaborators. On the study overall, not on this receptor specifically: The quantity of clinical and demographic metadata differed by source and by participant and was supplied without curation.

Whole blood was collected in K2EDTA tubes by collaborating institutions according to the institutions' own protocols. For TCRbeta analysis, collaborators shipped samples as frozen whole blood, isolated PBMCs, or DNA extracted from either of those sample types. Trimming takes 4 bases from V and 5 bases from J, and the germline ends sit 12 bases apart. The CDR3 contains 14 residues, cysteine and phenylalanine counted. Just the 42-base CDR3 DNA is kept, in frame starting at base 1. The germline V gene sets CDR1 to SGHTA and CDR2 to FQGNSA. Of note for this clone: It has no known antigen specificity. No base-level quality is on record; no much larger clone is a single base apart.

TCRbeta CDR3 regions were amplified from genomic DNA using the immunoSEQ Assay, a bias-controlled multiplex PCR. In the original analysis: Within the assay, amplification of reference gene primers was used to estimate how many nucleated cells each sample contained. To quantify the absolute abundance of each unique TCRbeta CDR3 rearrangement, sequence reads were collapsed and filtered. For each sample, productive Simpson clonality was calculated by taking the square root of Simpson's diversity index across productive rearrangements. Here the immuneACCESS table is served through TCRdb, limited to in-frame sequences with V and J called. Missing clones are a known gap in these copies; in checked studies unresolved V genes cover under half, and the rest lacks a known reason. The DNA was the basis for D and trimming; V, J and clone size are from that table. This sample comprises approximately 62,000 clones, 70% to 90% of them detected only once. Approximately 15% of the sample comes from the top ten.

The specimen sequenced was peripheral blood. The sequence is built from TRBV7-2 and TRBJ1-5; possibly the D gene is TRBD1, per 6 matching bases. This TCR was recovered from a man at least 80 years old with acute or convalescent COVID-19. The CDR3 region has the sequence CASSSDRTHQPQHF. The nucleotides are TGTGCCAGCAGCTCAGACAGGACGCATCAGCCCCAGCATTTT.